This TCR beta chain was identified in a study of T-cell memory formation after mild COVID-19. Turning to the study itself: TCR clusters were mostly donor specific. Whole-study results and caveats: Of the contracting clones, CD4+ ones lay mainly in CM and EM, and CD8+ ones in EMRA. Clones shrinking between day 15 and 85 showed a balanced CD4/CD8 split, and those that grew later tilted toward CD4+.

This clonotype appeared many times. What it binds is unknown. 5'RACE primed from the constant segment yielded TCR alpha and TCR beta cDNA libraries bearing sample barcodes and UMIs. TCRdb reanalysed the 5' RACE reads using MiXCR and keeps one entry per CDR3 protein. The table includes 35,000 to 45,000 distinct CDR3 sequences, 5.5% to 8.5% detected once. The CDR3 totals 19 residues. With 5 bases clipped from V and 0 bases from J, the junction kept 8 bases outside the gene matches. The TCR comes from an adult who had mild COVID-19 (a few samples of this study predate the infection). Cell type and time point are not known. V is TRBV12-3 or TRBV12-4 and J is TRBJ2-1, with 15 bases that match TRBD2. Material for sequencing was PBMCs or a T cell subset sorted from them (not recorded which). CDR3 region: CASSRGLAGGFSSYNEQFF. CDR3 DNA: TGTGCCAGCAGTCGTGGACTAGCGGGAGGGTTTTCCTCCTACAATGAGCAGTTCTTC.